This TCR beta chain was identified in a study of T cell changes during pregnancy in multiple sclerosis. Profiled with immunoSEQ multiplex PCR; TCRdb holds only in-frame clones, not every one. The sample carries tens of thousands of clones, around 92% recorded once. Trimming removed 5 bases from V and 5 bases from J; junction bases left unmatched: 7. The V gene's germline CDR1 is MGHDK and CDR2 SYGVNS. This CDR3 has 15 amino acids. The source is a female donor with multiple sclerosis, enrolled in a pregnancy study. The sequencing used CD4+ T cells from peripheral blood mononuclear cells, collected after pregnancy. The chain joins TRBV25-1 to TRBJ2-2; 8 bases agree with TRBD2. Here the CDR3 reads CASSLSRGGTGELFF. Here the CDR3 DNA reads TGTGCCAGCAGTTTATCCCGGGGGGGGACCGGGGAGCTGTTTTTT. Variable domain in full (rest from reference TRBV25-1 and TRBJ2-2): EADIYQTPRYLVIGTGKKITLECSQTMGHDKMYWYQQDPGMELHLIHYSYGVNSTEKGDLSSESTVSRIRTEHFPLTLESARPSHTSQYLCASSLSRGGTGELFFGEGSRLTVL.